The present T cell receptor beta chain was sequenced within a study of Graves' ophthalmopathy and Graves' hyperthyroidism (dated by TCRdb to about 2018). Broadly, across the study: Peripheral blood was collected before any treatment was given, at the time of initial diagnosis. TCR beta repertoire signatures were used to distinguish Graves' ophthalmopathy from Graves' hyperthyroidism and to predict progression to ophthalmopathy. In total, 135 blood samples were TCR-sequenced: under 45 ophthalmopathy, some 75 hyperthyroidism and about 17 hyperthyroidism-to-ophthalmopathy patients. To explore V-J signatures distinguishing ophthalmopathy from hyperthyroidism, a discovery set of around 100 patients (43 ophthalmopathy, over 55 stable hyperthyroidism) was enrolled. For independent validation, a separate cohort was made up of approximately 18 hyperthyroidism patients plus 17 patients who later progressed from hyperthyroidism to ophthalmopathy. In roughly 6 hyperthyroidism patients, T-cell repertoires of thyroid tissue and blood were compared. Following sampling, methimazole starting at 30 mg daily was administered to hyperthyroidism patients, and high-dose intravenous methylprednisolone was administered to ophthalmopathy patients. The 85 to 100 discovery patients were divided at random into training and test sets in a 7:3 ratio. General study outcomes and caveats: Most expanded thyroid clonotypes with frequency above 0.001 were also detected in blood, suggesting blood repertoires may reflect the thyroid immune response. In validation, the model predicted ophthalmopathy progression with more than 70% sensitivity and 72% to 80% specificity; about a dozen predicted patients were CT-confirmed with GO in a median of about 6.1 months. The 13-signature model separated ophthalmopathy from stable hyperthyroidism with approximately 90% sensitivity and 81.08% specificity in cross-validation, and 80%/75% in the test set. No statistical method was used to set the sample size in advance, and the investigators knew which group each participant was assigned to.

Regarding this clonotype: Its antigen has not been determined. Nothing much larger sits one base from this clone, and base qualities are not available.

Patients with ophthalmopathy had moderately to severely active disease, with a Clinical Activity Score of 3 or more, a NOSPECS grade of 4 or more, and a disease duration of less than 3 months. Patients with other autoimmune diseases, uncontrolled infections, pregnancy or lactation were excluded from the study. Clinical symptoms, serum thyroxine, TRAb, thyroid ultrasound and orbital computed tomography formed the basis of the diagnosis. Ficoll-Paque density gradient centrifugation was used to isolate PBMCs from about 9.4 ml of fresh peripheral blood. Total RNA was extracted with Trizol reagent and quality-checked on an Agilent 2100 Bioanalyzer. Taken from the germline V gene (reference sequence), the CDR1 and CDR2 loops are SEHNR and FQNEAQ. There are 14 amino acids in the CDR3, from cysteine to phenylalanine inclusive. Just CDR3 DNA is preserved here, 42 bases in frame from base 1. Germline trimming amounts to 8 bases on V and 7 bases on J, with 10 as the count of junction bases outside the gene matches.

For repertoire sequencing, TCR beta CDR3 regions were amplified from RNA transcripts. The first round of RT-PCR was done with HTBI primers and the Qiagen OneStep RT-PCR kit, and was followed by a second round of multiplex PCR, then size selection and purification. Libraries were sequenced on an Illumina HiSeq2000 using paired-end 100 bp reads. Per the original workflow: SOAPnuke was used to process the reads, removing any read that contained adapters or uncalled bases, had a mean Phred below 15, or lacked an exact match to the constant primer or identifier. COPE v1.2.5 was used to merge the high-quality paired reads. Each unique nucleotide sequence was treated as a clonotype, and MiTCR v1.1 was used to align the clonotypes to the IMGT TRB V, D and J references. The analysis was limited to V-J combinations with a frequency above 0.0001, which together covered 99% to 99.2% of the repertoires. For each V-J combination, a TCR clonal expansion and chaos score was defined as the ratio of F50 clonal expansion to chaos observed in the TCRdist matrix. Welch's t-statistics and random forest were used to narrow the features down to around 13 V-J combinations, which were then fed into a naive Bayes classifier. Thyroid-blood repertoire similarity was quantified with the Morisita-Horn index. TCRdb passed the public sequencing reads through fastp at Q25 and MiXCR, retaining productive beta sequences. Rows are unified per CDR3 protein, each entry keeping the most common DNA and genes. V and J calls and clone size were set by TCRdb, not the authors. The sample records about 160,000 distinct CDR3 sequences, roughly two fifths of which are singletons. The ten largest clones take up 8% to 9% of the sample.

This sequence uses TRBV7-9 and TRBJ2-5; the junction holds 10 bases that match TRBD1. The specimen sequenced was peripheral blood. The receptor comes from a man aged 25-45 years with Graves' ophthalmopathy. Donor details come from another sample of the same person, matched by shared clones. The DNA reads TGTGCCAGCGCCCCGCGCGGGACAGGGGCGACCCAGTACTTC. Its protein product is CASAPRGTGATQYF.